This T cell receptor beta chain came from a study of blood T cell repertoires in COVID-19. Overall study: The United States, Italy and Spain provided the acute and convalescent COVID-19 samples. Sources were T cells, B-cell-depleted T cells, or PBMCs; the material itself was cDNA or gDNA.

Participants' own reports of clinical history determined their cohort assignment. The method was immunoSEQ multiplex PCR; TCRdb's version includes in-frame clones alone and lacks a portion of them. The data show 250,000 to 300,000 clones, around 90% seen once. Sequenced: PBMCs or T cells enriched from blood (not recorded which). This TCR was sampled from a middle-aged woman with acute COVID-19.

CDR3: CASSLPQGGGVWYF. Written as DNA, the CDR3 is TGTGCCAGCAGCCTCCCCCAGGGGGGCGGTGTATGGTACTTC. The rearrangement uses TRBV28 and TRBJ2-5, with D perhaps matching TRBD1 (7 bases). CDR3 length: 14 amino acids. Trimming took 6 bases from V and 13 from J, leaving 24 bases between them. Germline lookup yields CDR1 MDHEN and CDR2 SYDVKM.